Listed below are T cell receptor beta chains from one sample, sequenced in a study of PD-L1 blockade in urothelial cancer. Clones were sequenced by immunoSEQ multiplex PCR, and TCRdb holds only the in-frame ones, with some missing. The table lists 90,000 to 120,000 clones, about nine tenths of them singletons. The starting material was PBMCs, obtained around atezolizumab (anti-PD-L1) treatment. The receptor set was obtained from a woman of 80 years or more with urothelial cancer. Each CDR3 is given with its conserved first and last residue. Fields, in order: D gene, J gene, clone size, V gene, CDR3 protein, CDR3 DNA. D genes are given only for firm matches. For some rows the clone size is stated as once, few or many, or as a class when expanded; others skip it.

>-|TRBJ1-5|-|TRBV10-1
CATPWMESSNQPQHF
TGCGCCACCCCATGGATGGAGTCTAGCAATCAGCCCCAGCATTTT
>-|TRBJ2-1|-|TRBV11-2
CASSHASNEQFF
TGTGCCAGCAGCCACGCTAGCAATGAGCAGTTCTTC
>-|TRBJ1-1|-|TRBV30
CAWSGGAAEAFF
TGTGCCTGGTCTGGGGGGGCGGCTGAAGCTTTCTTT
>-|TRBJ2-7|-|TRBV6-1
CASSESGRDIYEQYF
TGTGCCAGCAGTGAATCTGGACGGGATATCTACGAGCAGTACTTC
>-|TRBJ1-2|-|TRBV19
CASSINHRNNYGYTF
TGTGCCAGTAGTATTAACCACAGGAATAACTATGGCTACACCTTC
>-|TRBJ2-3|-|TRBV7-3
CASSLVGGAADTQYF
TGTGCCAGCAGCTTGGTAGGGGGGGCCGCGGATACGCAGTATTTT
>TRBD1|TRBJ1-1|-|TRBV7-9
CASSLAYRDRGQAFF
TGTGCCAGCAGCTTAGCGTACCGGGACAGGGGGCAAGCTTTCTTT
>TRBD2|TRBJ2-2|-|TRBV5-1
CASSLKLAGTGELFF
TGCGCCAGCAGCTTGAAACTAGCGGGGACCGGGGAGCTGTTTTTT
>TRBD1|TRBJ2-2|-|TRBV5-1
CASGQGNTGELFF
TGCGCCAGCGGACAGGGGAACACCGGGGAGCTGTTTTTT
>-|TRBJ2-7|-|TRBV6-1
CASTLPGSYEQYF
TGTGCCAGCACCCTCCCCGGGTCCTACGAGCAGTACTTC
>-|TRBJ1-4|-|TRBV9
CASSVGPHGGNEKLFF
TGTGCCAGCAGCGTAGGCCCCCACGGGGGTAATGAAAAACTGTTTTTT
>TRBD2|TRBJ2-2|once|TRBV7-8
CASQRAGGNTGELFF
TGTGCCAGCCAACGAGCGGGAGGAAACACCGGGGAGCTGTTTTTT
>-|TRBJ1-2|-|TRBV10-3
CASTQRDDYGYTF
TGTGCCAGTACTCAGCGAGATGACTATGGCTACACCTTC
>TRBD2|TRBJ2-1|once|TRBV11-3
CASSLGLAGASYNEQFF
TGTGCCAGCAGCTTAGGACTAGCGGGAGCTTCGTACAATGAGCAGTTCTTC
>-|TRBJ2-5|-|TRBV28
CASSPSVGRQETQYF
TGTGCCAGCAGCCCATCCGTGGGCCGCCAAGAGACCCAGTACTTC
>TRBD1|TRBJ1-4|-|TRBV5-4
CASSPDRGGNEKLFF
TGTGCCAGCAGTCCCGACAGGGGCGGCAATGAAAAACTGTTTTTT
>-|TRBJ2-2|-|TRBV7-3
CASSSAGFGELFF
TGTGCCAGCAGCTCGGCGGGTTTCGGGGAGCTGTTTTTT
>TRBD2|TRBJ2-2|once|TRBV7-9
CASSPGVSGNSGELFF
TGTGCCAGCAGCCCCGGGGTTAGCGGGAACTCCGGGGAGCTGTTTTTT
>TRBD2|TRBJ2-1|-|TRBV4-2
CASSQVKAGLGNEQFF
TGTGCCAGCAGCCAAGTTAAAGCGGGGCTAGGCAATGAGCAGTTCTTC
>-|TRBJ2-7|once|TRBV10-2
CASSEYRGNSYEQYF
TGCGCCAGCAGTGAGTATAGAGGGAACTCCTACGAGCAGTACTTC
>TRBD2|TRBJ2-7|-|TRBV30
CAWGGSKHEQYF
TGTGCCTGGGGCGGGAGTAAACACGAGCAGTACTTC
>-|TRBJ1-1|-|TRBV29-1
CSVSVTEAFF
TGCAGCGTTTCTGTCACTGAAGCTTTCTTT
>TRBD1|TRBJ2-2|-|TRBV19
CASSRTGEDGELFF
TGTGCCAGTAGTAGGACAGGGGAGGACGGGGAGCTGTTTTTT
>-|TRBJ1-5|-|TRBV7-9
CASSGGSGRQPQHF
TGTGCCAGCAGCGGGGGGAGTGGGAGGCAGCCCCAGCATTTT
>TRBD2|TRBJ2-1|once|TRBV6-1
CASSEAGGTSGRVIRNEQFF
TGTGCCAGCAGTGAAGCGGGTGGGACTAGCGGGAGAGTAATCCGCAATGAGCAGTTCTTC
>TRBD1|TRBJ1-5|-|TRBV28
CASSRTGGAGQPQHF
TGTGCCAGCAGCCGTACAGGGGGCGCGGGGCAGCCCCAGCATTTT
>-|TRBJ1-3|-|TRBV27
CASRPRVGRGNTIYF
TGTGCCAGCAGGCCCAGGGTTGGAAGAGGAAACACCATATATTTT
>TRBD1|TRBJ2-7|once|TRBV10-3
CAISDPRQGDEQYF
TGTGCCATCAGTGACCCCCGACAGGGGGACGAGCAGTACTTC
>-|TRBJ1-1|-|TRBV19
CASSTGLPGTEAFF
TGTGCCAGTAGTACTGGGCTCCCTGGGACTGAAGCTTTCTTT
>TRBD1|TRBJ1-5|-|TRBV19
CASSIPRTGFILNQPQHF
TGTGCCAGTAGTATACCCAGGACAGGATTCATCCTCAATCAGCCCCAGCATTTT
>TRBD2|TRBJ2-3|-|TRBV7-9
CASSLLAGSSPDTQYF
TGTGCCAGCAGCTTACTAGCGGGTTCCAGCCCAGATACGCAGTATTTT
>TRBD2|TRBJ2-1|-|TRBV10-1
CASSDPPTSGDFNEQFF
TGCGCCAGCAGTGATCCCCCGACTAGCGGAGACTTCAATGAGCAGTTCTTC
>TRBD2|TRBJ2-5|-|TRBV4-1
CASSLKEGAGGPFLETQYF
TGCGCCAGCAGCCTCAAGGAGGGAGCGGGAGGGCCGTTCTTAGAGACCCAGTACTTC
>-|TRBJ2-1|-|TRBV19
CASSMGGGLDSYNEQFF
TGTGCCAGTAGTATGGGAGGAGGCCTCGACTCCTACAATGAGCAGTTCTTC
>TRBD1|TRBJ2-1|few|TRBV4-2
CASSQPGQGIGEQFF
TGTGCCAGCAGCCAACCGGGACAGGGTATCGGTGAGCAGTTCTTC
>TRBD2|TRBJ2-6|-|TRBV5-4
CASSRGAGGRTGANVLTF
TGTGCCAGCAGCCGCGGGGCGGGAGGGCGGACTGGGGCCAACGTCCTGACTTTC
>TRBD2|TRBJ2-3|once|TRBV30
CAWTTSGFTDTQYF
TGTGCCTGGACTACTAGCGGGTTCACAGATACGCAGTATTTT
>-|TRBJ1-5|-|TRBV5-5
CASSAGGNNQPQHF
TGTGCTAGCAGCGCGGGCGGTAACAATCAGCCCCAGCATTTT
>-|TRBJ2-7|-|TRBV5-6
CASSSRGHHSYEQYF
TGTGCCAGCAGCTCACGGGGACACCACTCCTACGAGCAGTACTTC
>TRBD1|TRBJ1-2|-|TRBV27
CASSSSQDRRRGYTF
TGTGCCAGCAGTTCCTCCCAGGACAGGCGGCGGGGCTACACCTTC
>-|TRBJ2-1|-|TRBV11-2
CASTAWGVWGTDYNEQFF
TGTGCCAGCACCGCTTGGGGTGTTTGGGGGACTGACTACAATGAGCAGTTCTTC
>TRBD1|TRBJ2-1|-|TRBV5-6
CASSFGTGDNEQFF
TGTGCCAGCAGCTTCGGGACAGGGGACAATGAGCAGTTCTTC
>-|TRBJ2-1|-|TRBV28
CASSDGSRNEQFF
TGTGCCAGCAGTGACGGGAGTCGGAATGAGCAGTTCTTC
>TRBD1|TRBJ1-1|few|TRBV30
CAWRTGTVNTEAFF
TGTGCCTGGAGGACCGGGACAGTTAACACTGAAGCTTTCTTT
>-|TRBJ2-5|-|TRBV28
CASSLGGGRETQYF
TGTGCCAGCAGTTTAGGAGGGGGCAGGGAGACCCAGTACTTC
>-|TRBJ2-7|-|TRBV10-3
CAISESGGSYEQYF
TGTGCCATCAGTGAGTCCGGGGGTTCTTACGAGCAGTACTTC
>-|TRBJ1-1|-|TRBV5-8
CASSVYRDLGAFF
TGTGCCAGCAGCGTTTACAGGGATCTGGGGGCTTTCTTT
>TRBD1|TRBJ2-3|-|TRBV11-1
CASSLSGQGAWRGDTQYF
TGTGCCAGCAGTTTATCGGGACAGGGGGCCTGGAGGGGAGATACGCAGTATTTT
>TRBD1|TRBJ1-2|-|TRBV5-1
CASSLEGTGVGYGYTF
TGCGCCAGCAGCTTGGAGGGGACAGGGGTGGGCTATGGCTACACCTTC
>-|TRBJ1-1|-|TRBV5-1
CASSSTLGPTAFF
TGCGCCAGCAGCTCAACCCTTGGCCCCACGGCTTTCTTT
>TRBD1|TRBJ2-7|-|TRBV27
CASSSGQKQYF
TGTGCCAGCAGTTCGGGACAGAAGCAGTACTTC
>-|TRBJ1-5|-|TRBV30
CAWSALQGRGQPQHF
TGTGCCTGGAGTGCACTACAGGGACGGGGACAGCCCCAGCATTTT
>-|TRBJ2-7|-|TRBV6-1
CASNPWSSYEQYF
TGTGCCAGCAACCCGTGGAGCTCCTACGAGCAGTACTTC
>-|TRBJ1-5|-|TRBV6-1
CASSEAPADQPQHF
TGTGCCAGCAGTGAGGCCCCCGCGGATCAGCCCCAGCATTTT
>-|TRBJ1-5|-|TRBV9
CASSVEGVNQPQHF
TGTGCCAGCAGCGTAGAAGGGGTTAATCAGCCCCAGCATTTT
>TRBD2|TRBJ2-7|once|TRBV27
CASDLGTSSYEQYF
TGTGCCAGCGACCTTGGGACTAGCAGCTACGAGCAGTACTTC
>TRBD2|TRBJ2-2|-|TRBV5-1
CASSSGTSGIRAVTGELFF
TGCGCCAGCAGCTCCGGGACTAGCGGGATCCGGGCCGTCACCGGGGAGCTGTTTTTT
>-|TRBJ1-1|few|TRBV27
CASRDTNTEAFF
TGTGCCAGCCGGGACACCAACACTGAAGCTTTCTTT
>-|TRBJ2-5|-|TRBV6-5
CASSEIGQGRVQYF
TGTGCCAGCAGTGAAATCGGGCAGGGTAGGGTCCAGTACTTC
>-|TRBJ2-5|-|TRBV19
CASSIGLMQETQYF
TGTGCCAGTAGTATTGGACTAATGCAAGAGACCCAGTACTTC